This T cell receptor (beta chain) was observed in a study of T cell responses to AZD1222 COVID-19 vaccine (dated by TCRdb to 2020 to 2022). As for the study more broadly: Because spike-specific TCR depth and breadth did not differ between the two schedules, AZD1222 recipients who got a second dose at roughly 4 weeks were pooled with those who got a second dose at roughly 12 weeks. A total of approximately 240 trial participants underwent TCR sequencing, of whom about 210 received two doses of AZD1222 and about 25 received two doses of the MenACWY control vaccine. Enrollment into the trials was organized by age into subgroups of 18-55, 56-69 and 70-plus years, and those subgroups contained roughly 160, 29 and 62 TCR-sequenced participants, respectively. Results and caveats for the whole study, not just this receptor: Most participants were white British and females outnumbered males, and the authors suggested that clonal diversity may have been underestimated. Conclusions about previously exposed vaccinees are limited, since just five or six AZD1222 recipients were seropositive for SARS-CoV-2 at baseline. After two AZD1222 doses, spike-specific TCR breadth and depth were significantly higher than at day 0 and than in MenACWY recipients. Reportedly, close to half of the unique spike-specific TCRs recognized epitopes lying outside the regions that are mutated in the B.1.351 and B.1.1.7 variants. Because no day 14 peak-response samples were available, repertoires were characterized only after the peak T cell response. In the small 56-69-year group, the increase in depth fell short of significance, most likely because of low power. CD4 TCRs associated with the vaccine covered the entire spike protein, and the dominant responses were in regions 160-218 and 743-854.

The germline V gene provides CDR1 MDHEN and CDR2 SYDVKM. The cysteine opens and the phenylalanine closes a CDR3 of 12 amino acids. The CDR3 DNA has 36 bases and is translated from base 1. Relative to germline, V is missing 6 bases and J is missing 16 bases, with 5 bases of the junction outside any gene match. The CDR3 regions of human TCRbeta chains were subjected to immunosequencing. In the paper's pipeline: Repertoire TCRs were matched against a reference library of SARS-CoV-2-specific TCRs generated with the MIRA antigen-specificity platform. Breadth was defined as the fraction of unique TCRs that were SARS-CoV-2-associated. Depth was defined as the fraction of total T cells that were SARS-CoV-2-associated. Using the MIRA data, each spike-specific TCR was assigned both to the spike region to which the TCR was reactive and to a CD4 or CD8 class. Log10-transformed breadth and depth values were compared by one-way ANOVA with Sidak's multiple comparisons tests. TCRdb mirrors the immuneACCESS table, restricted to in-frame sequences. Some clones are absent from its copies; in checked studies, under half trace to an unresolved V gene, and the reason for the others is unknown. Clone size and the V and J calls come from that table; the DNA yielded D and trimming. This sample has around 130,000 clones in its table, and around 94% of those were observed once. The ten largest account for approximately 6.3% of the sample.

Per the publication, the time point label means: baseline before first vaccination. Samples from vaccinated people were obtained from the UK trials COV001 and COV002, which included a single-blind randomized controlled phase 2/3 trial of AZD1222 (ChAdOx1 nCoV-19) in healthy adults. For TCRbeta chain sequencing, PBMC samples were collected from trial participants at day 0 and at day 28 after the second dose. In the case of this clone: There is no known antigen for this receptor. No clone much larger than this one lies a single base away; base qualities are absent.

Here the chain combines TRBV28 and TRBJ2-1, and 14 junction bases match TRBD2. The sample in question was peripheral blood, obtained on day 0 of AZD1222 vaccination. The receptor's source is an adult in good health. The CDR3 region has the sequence CASSGGLAGEFF. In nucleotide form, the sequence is TGTGCCAGCAGCGGGGGACTAGCGGGAGAATTCTTC.